This entry lists 20 T cell receptor beta chains sequenced from one sample in a study of blood T cell repertoires in COVID-19 (TCRdb year 2020). The library came from the immunoSEQ multiplex PCR assay. The source is immuneACCESS, and TCRdb retained only in-frame sequences with V and J called. Part of the clones is not carried over; for the studies checked, unresolved V genes explain less than half of this, and the remainder is unexplained. This sample is represented by around 60,000 clones; approximately 92% of them were singletons. The ten largest clones represent roughly 4.5% of the sample. The sample was peripheral blood. The receptors were sampled from a man in his forties or fifties with active COVID-19.

The chain links TRBV18 to TRBJ2-3; tentatively, D is TRBD2 (5 bases). Trimming pared 4 bases from V and 6 bases from J, leaving 11 bases between. The length of the CDR3 is 13 residues. The germline V gene has CDR1 KGHSH and CDR2 LQKENI. The CDR3 bases are TGTGCCAGCTCACTTTCGGGGTACGATACGCAGTATTTT. Translation gives CASSLSGYDTQYF.

This chain links TRBV18 with TRBJ2-3; 12 bases map to TRBD2. CDR1 is KGHSH, CDR2 LQKENI, per germline. CDR3 size: 17 residues. V gave up 4 bases and J gave up 2 bases; unmatched junction bases: 7. In DNA form, the CDR3 reads TGTGCCAGCTCACAGAATCTAGCGGGAGGGGTCACAGATACGCAGTATTTT. This gives the protein CASSQNLAGGVTDTQYF.

The chain links TRBV23-1 to TRBJ1-5; perhaps TRBD1 as D (6 bases). TRBV23-1 is an ORF, and what it does is uncertain. With 6 bases removed from V and 6 bases from J, the gap between germline ends came to 21 bases. The CDR3 loop spans 16 amino acids. The CDR3, as DNA: TGCGCCAGCAGACACCACCGGACAGTAAAGGTTCAGCCCCAGCATTTT. Protein sequence: CASRHHRTVKVQPQHF.

The J gene is TRBJ2-1, the V gene TRBV14, with D hard to call. The length of the CDR3 is 14 residues. V was cut by 0 bases and J by 11 bases, with 14 bases left in between. CDR1 is SGHDN and CDR2 is FVKESK in the germline V gene. This chain's CDR3 is CASSQDLGSSQQFF. In nucleotides, the CDR3 is TGTGCCAGCAGCCAAGATCTGGGCAGCAGCCAGCAGTTCTTC.

This chain connects TRBV5-1 to TRBJ2-3; 11 nucleotides agree with TRBD2. The germline gives CDR1 SGHRS, CDR2 YFSETQ. V shed 0 bases, J shed 7 bases, and the junction held 7 bases outside the gene matches. The CDR3 spans 16 residues. CDR3 nucleotides: TGCGCCAGCAGCTTGGCCGGGACTAGCGGACTAAATACGCAGTATTTT. Residues: CASSLAGTSGLNTQYF.

As DNA, the CDR3 is TGTGCCAGCCGTGTTTCAGGGGTGAACCGCTACACCTTC. Encoded protein: CASRVSGVNRYTF. The V call is TRBV28, the J call TRBJ1-2, with D tentatively TRBD1 (6 bases). V lost 8 bases to trimming and J lost 9 bases, with 19 bases between them. Germline loops: CDR1 MDHEN, CDR2 SYDVKM. This CDR3 is 13 amino acids long.

CDR3 sequence reads: CASSQSPTRRETQYF. In nucleotides, the CDR3 is TGTGCCAGCAGTCAGTCCCCCACTAGACGAGAGACCCAGTACTTC. The chain employs TRBV28 and TRBJ2-5; possibly TRBD2 for D (5 bases). The CDR3 loop spans 15 amino acids. Per germline, CDR1 MDHEN and CDR2 SYDVKM. Trimming removed 5 bases from V and 4 bases from J, with 17 bases in between.

The table lists this clone with a count of one. The V gene is TRBV11-3, the J gene TRBJ2-5; 9 nucleotides line up with TRBD2. V gave up 5 bases and J gave up 5 bases; unmatched junction bases: 12. CDR1 and CDR2 (germline): SGHNT, YENEEA. The CDR3 is 16 residues long. In nucleotides, the CDR3 is TGTGCCAGCAGCGAGGGACTAGCCGGCGGTCCGGAGACCCAGTACTTC. Its protein product is CASSEGLAGGPETQYF.

The chain employs TRBV5-5 and TRBJ2-7; no firm D call. V gave up 4 bases and J gave up 2 bases, with 13 bases separating them. Per the germline V gene, CDR1 is SGHKS and CDR2 is YYEKEE (reference sequence). This CDR3 is 14 amino acids long. In DNA form, the CDR3 reads TGTGCCAGCAGCGGTGGCCCAACCGCCTACGAGCAGTACTTC. Its translation: CASSGGPTAYEQYF.

The chain employs TRBV12-3 or TRBV12-4 and TRBJ1-5; D call uncertain. Deletions cut 2 bases from V and 3 bases from J, with 5 bases between. This CDR3 is built from 13 residues. CDR3 residues: CASSLPHNQPQHF. The DNA for the CDR3 is TGTGCCAGCAGTTTACCCCACAATCAGCCCCAGCATTTT.

The rearrangement joins TRBV9 to TRBJ1-4, with D tentatively TRBD1 (5 bases). The length of the CDR3 is 15 residues. V was cut by 0 bases and J by 8 bases, with 14 bases left in between. Per germline, CDR1 SGDLS and CDR2 YYNGEE. CDR3 loop: CASSVGHGGGEKLFF. In DNA, the CDR3 is TGTGCCAGCAGCGTAGGCCACGGGGGAGGCGAAAAACTGTTTTTT.

The gene calls are TRBV5-1 and TRBJ2-4; the D gene is possibly TRBD2 (5 bases). V lost 5 bases, J lost 3 bases, and 6 bases lay in between. The V gene's germline CDR1 is SGHRS and CDR2 YFSETQ. The CDR3 runs to 12 residues. Here the CDR3 DNA reads TGCGCCAGCAGTGGAGGCAAAAACATTCAGTACTTC. It specifies CASSGGKNIQYF. The variable domain in full, with the rest retrieved from reference TRBV5-1 and TRBJ2-4, is KAGVTQTPRYLIKTRGQQVTLSCSPISGHRSVSWYQQTPGQGLQFLFEYFSETQRNKGNFPGRFSGRQFSNSRSEMNVSTLELGDSALYLCASSGGKNIQYFGAGTRLSVL.

V gene TRBV28 combines with J gene TRBJ1-5; TRBD1 is a possible D gene (6 bases). This CDR3 is built from 15 residues. The V and J ends lost 5 bases and 4 bases respectively, with 15 bases between them. Germline V gene data show CDR1 as MDHEN and CDR2 as SYDVKM. CDR3 sequence (DNA): TGTGCCAGCAGTGGGGGACAAATTACAAATCAGCCCCAGCATTTT. Encoded protein: CASSGGQITNQPQHF.

This clone was recorded only once. CDR3 DNA: TGTGCCAGCAGTGAAGAATCGTCCCAGCATTTT. Translated: CASSEESSQHF. The chain links TRBV6-1 to TRBJ1-5; D uncertain. Between the trimmed V and J ends, which lost 1 base and 11 bases, there was a span of 6 bases. The CDR3 is 11 residues long. In germline, CDR1 is MNHNS, CDR2 SASEGT.

This clone is a singleton in its sample. The genes are TRBV12-5 and TRBJ1-3, with D tentatively TRBD1 (6 bases). The germline V gene encodes CDR1 LGHNT and CDR2 FRNRAP. V was shortened by 6 bases and J by 0 bases, with 6 bases between the two germline ends. The CDR3 is 13 amino acids. Written as DNA, the CDR3 is TGTGCTAGTGGGGACAGCTCTGGAAACACCATATATTTT. This sequence encodes CASGDSSGNTIYF.

V gene TRBV18 combines with J gene TRBJ2-5, with TRBD1 matching over 8 bases. Germline lookup yields CDR1 KGHSH and CDR2 LQKENI. CDR3 length: 15 residues. V shed 1 base and J 4 bases; nucleotides not matched to a gene: 5. In nucleotides, the CDR3 is TGTGCCAGCTCACCACTTGGACAGGGTGGAGAGACCCAGTACTTC. It specifies CASSPLGQGGETQYF. The full variable domain, with the rest looked up from reference TRBV18 and TRBJ2-5, is NAGVMQNPRHLVRRRGQEARLRCSPMKGHSHVYWYRQLPEEGLKFMVYLQKENIIDESGMPKERFSAEFPKEGPSILRIQQVVRGDSAAYFCASSPLGQGGETQYFGPGTRLLVL.

This rearrangement joins TRBV30 to TRBJ2-3; TRBD1 aligns across 9 bases. The CDR3 runs to 14 residues. V shed 3 bases, J shed 4 bases, and the junction held 5 bases outside the gene matches. Per germline, CDR1 GTSNPN and CDR2 SVGIG (reference sequence). CDR3 region: CAWSRDRVSDTQYF. Here the CDR3 DNA reads TGTGCCTGGAGCCGGGACAGGGTGTCAGATACGCAGTATTTT.

The chain combines TRBV29-1 with TRBJ2-1; D uncertain. This CDR3 contains 11 residues. V was trimmed by 2 bases and J by 4 bases, leaving 3 bases between them. Per the germline V gene, CDR1 is SQVTM and CDR2 is ANQGSEA. This chain's CDR3 is CSVEQYNEQFF. The CDR3 DNA sequence: TGCAGCGTTGAACAGTACAATGAGCAGTTCTTC.

The table lists this clone with a count of one. This chain joins TRBV27 and TRBJ2-2; 10 positions agree with TRBD1. The germline V gene has CDR1 MNHEY and CDR2 SMNVEV (reference sequence). The CDR3 is 16 residues long. Losses at the gene ends were 6 bases for V and 4 bases for J; bases not matched to a gene: 8. CDR3 in DNA: TGTGCCAGCAGACGCAGACAGGGGGCTTTCACCGGGGAGCTGTTTTTT. Protein sequence: CASRRRQGAFTGELFF.

This chain links TRBV11-2 with TRBJ2-1; D possibly corresponds to TRBD2 (5 bases). Germline CDR1 and CDR2: SGHAT and FQNNGV. CDR3 length: 13 residues. V was shortened by 0 bases and J by 6 bases, with 6 bases between the two germline ends. The CDR3 spells CASSLDRGNEQFF. The CDR3 DNA follows: TGTGCCAGCAGCTTAGATCGGGGCAATGAGCAGTTCTTC.